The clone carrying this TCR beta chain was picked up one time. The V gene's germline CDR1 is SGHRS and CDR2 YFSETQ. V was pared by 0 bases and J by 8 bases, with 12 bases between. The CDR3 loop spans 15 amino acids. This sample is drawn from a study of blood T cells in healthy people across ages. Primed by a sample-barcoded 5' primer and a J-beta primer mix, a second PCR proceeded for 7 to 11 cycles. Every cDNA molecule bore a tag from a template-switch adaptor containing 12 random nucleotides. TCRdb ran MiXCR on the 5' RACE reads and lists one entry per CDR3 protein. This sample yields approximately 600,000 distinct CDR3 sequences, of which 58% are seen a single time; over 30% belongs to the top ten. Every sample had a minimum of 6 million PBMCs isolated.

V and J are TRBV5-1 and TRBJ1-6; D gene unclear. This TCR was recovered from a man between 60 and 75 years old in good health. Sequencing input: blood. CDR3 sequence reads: CASSLGPGSDSPLHF. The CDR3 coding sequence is TGCGCCAGCAGCTTGGGCCCGGGATCGGATTCACCCCTCCACTTT.